One sample yielded the 18 T cell receptor beta chains listed below, sequenced in a study of T cells after yellow fever vaccination. TCRdb reanalysed the 5' RACE reads using MiXCR and keeps one entry per CDR3 protein. The sample has about 580,000 distinct CDR3 sequences; approximately 16% are singletons. Sequencing used PBMCs, obtained 5 days after the first yellow fever vaccination. These receptors came from a man in his late teens or twenties who received the YFV17D yellow fever vaccine.

This clonotype was seen only a few times. The gene calls are TRBV7-9 and TRBJ1-3, with D perhaps matching TRBD1 (5 bases). Germline CDR1 reads SEHNR; CDR2 reads FQNEAQ (reference sequence). V dropped 5 bases and J dropped 1 base, with 9 bases sitting between them. The CDR3 extends over 14 amino acids. The CDR3 protein is CASSPQGSGNTIYF. The CDR3 DNA is TGTGCCAGCAGCCCCCAGGGTTCTGGAAACACCATATATTTT.

The rearrangement joins TRBV27 to TRBJ1-4; D is undetermined. Trimming shortened V by 5 bases and J by 5 bases, and 12 bases separated the two germline ends. Germline V CDR1 and CDR2: MNHEY, SMNVEV (reference sequence). The CDR3 sequence is 14 residues long. The CDR3 sequence: CASSPEGGNEKLFF. The CDR3 DNA is TGTGCCAGCAGTCCGGAGGGCGGAAATGAAAAACTGTTTTTT.

The chain links TRBV12-3 or TRBV12-4 to TRBJ1-3; 8 bases are a match to TRBD1. After removal of 5 bases from V and 2 bases from J, the junction contained 2 bases not matched to a gene. The CDR3 is 14 residues long. Written as DNA, the CDR3 is TGTGCCAGCAGTACAGGGGGAACTGGAAACACCATATATTTT. Translated: CASSTGGTGNTIYF.

The V and J genes are TRBV5-4 and TRBJ2-1, with D perhaps TRBD2 (7 bases). This CDR3 is built from 15 residues. Germline V lookup: CDR1 SGHNT, CDR2 YYREEE (reference sequence). V shed 2 bases and J shed 5 bases, with 14 bases lying between them. Written as DNA, the CDR3 is TGTGCCAGCAGCTTTAATGGGGGGGCCCACAATGAGCAGTTCTTC. Amino acid sequence: CASSFNGGAHNEQFF.

This clonotype was observed once. This chain connects TRBV20-1 to TRBJ2-4; maybe TRBD2 (5 bases). CDR1 DFQATT and CDR2 SNEGSKA come from the germline V gene (reference sequence). Trimming removed 2 bases from V and 0 bases from J, with 11 bases in between. The CDR3 is made up of 15 amino acids. CDR3 bases: TGCAGTGCTAGAAAAGGGAGTTTAGCCAAAAACATTCAGTACTTC. Its translation is CSARKGSLAKNIQYF.

The chain uses TRBV28 and TRBJ1-1; weak D call: TRBD1 (6 bases). Germline lookup yields CDR1 MDHEN and CDR2 SYDVKM. V was pared by 1 base and J by 4 bases, with 16 bases between. The CDR3 contains 16 residues. DNA of the CDR3: TGTGCCAGCAGTTTATATACAGGGAATGGTGTCACTGAAGCTTTCTTT. Amino acid sequence: CASSLYTGNGVTEAFF.

The chain carries TRBV24-1 and TRBJ2-2, with 8 bases lining up with TRBD1. The CDR3 extends over 16 amino acids. With 2 bases clipped from V and 1 base from J, the junction kept 2 bases outside the gene matches. Germline V gives CDR1 KGHDR, CDR2 SFDVKD. The CDR3 DNA reads as TGTGCCACCAGTGATTGGGGGACAGGGAACACCGGGGAGCTGTTTTTT. The encoded protein is CATSDWGTGNTGELFF.

In its sample, this clonotype was seen a few times. The chain has TRBV2 and TRBJ2-1, with D unresolved. V lost 6 bases to trimming and J lost 6 bases, with 3 bases between them. Germline V gene sequence: CDR1 SNHLY, CDR2 FYNNEI. This CDR3 is built from 10 residues. CDR3 DNA: TGTGCCAGCAGGCTCAATGAGCAGTTCTTC. Its translation is CASRLNEQFF. Supplemented by reference TRBV2 and TRBJ2-1, the full variable domain reads EPEVTQTPSHQVTQMGQEVILRCVPISNHLYFYWYRQILGQKVEFLVSFYNNEISEKSEIFDDQFSVERPDGSNFTLKIRSTKLEDSAMYFCASRLNEQFFGPGTRLTVL.

The rearrangement joins TRBV12-3 or TRBV12-4 to TRBJ1-6; D is undetermined. Between the trimmed V and J ends, which lost 4 bases and 12 bases, there was a span of 13 bases. The CDR3 runs to 13 residues. CDR3 in DNA: TGTGCCAGCAGTTGGAGAATGGAGGGACCCCTCCACTTT. Amino acid sequence: CASSWRMEGPLHF.

The table lists this clonotype with many counts. The V gene is TRBV7-8, the J gene TRBJ1-2; the D is unclear. The CDR3 extends over 13 amino acids. The V gene's germline CDR1 is SGHVS and CDR2 FQNEAQ. The V gene lost 5 bases and the J gene lost 4 bases, with 11 bases spanning the gap. The CDR3 loop reads CASSLSRAYGYTF. The CDR3 DNA reads as TGTGCCAGCAGCCTCAGTAGGGCCTATGGCTACACCTTC.

This rearrangement joins TRBV3-1 to TRBJ1-5, with TRBD1 as a possible D gene (6 bases). Trimming cost V 3 bases and J 9 bases, with 12 bases left between them. CDR1 and CDR2 (germline): LGHDT, YNNKEL (reference sequence). The CDR3 loop spans 13 amino acids. The CDR3 nucleotides are TGTGCCAGCAGCCAGCCAGGGGACGGGCCCCAGCATTTT. Its protein product is CASSQPGDGPQHF.

The chain uses TRBV25-1 and TRBJ2-7, with a weak D call TRBD1 (6 bases). The V and J ends lost 3 bases and 5 bases respectively, with 8 bases between them. Germline values: CDR1 MGHDK, CDR2 SYGVNS. The CDR3 runs 12 residues. In DNA form, the CDR3 reads TGTGCCAGCAGTGACCACAGGGACGAGCAGTACTTC. Protein: CASSDHRDEQYF.

The chain couples TRBV29-1 to TRBJ2-1; 7 positions agree with TRBD1. Trimming removed 4 bases from V and 12 bases from J; junction bases left unmatched: 12. The CDR3 runs 13 residues. Germline CDR1 is SQVTM and CDR2 is ANQGSEA. Here the CDR3 DNA reads TGCAGCGTTGTGAGACAGGGACCCAAGGGGCAGTTCTTC. Translation gives CSVVRQGPKGQFF.

The CDR3 loop reads CASKPDRRPTNEKLFF. CDR3 DNA sequence: TGTGCCAGCAAACCAGACAGGAGGCCAACTAATGAAAAACTGTTTTTT. This chain joins TRBV6-2 or TRBV6-3 and TRBJ1-4, with D perhaps TRBD1 (6 bases). CDR3 size: 16 residues. CDR1 and CDR2 (germline): MNHEY, SVGEGT. Trimming cost V 7 bases and J 0 bases, with 15 bases left between them.

This chain uses TRBV20-1 with TRBJ2-3, with 12 nucleotides matching TRBD2. The CDR3 length is 16 residues. J was trimmed by 4 bases and V by 2 bases; bases with no gene match: 7. CDR1 DFQATT and CDR2 SNEGSKA come from the germline V gene (reference sequence). CDR3 region: CSARPLAGGRADTQYF. CDR3 coding DNA: TGCAGTGCTAGACCGCTAGCGGGGGGGCGTGCAGATACGCAGTATTTT.

The chain carries TRBV29-1 and TRBJ2-2, with 9 bases that match TRBD2. Per germline, CDR1 SQVTM and CDR2 ANQGSEA. Trimming took 6 bases from V and 1 from J; bases not matched to a gene: 6. The CDR3 has 15 amino acids. The CDR3 protein is CSVEKRGVNTGELFF. CDR3 coding DNA: TGCAGCGTAGAAAAGCGGGGGGTGAACACCGGGGAGCTGTTTTTT.

This clonotype was seen only a few times. The chain has TRBV4-3 and TRBJ1-1; no firm D call. This CDR3 region has 14 residues. V was cut by 3 bases and J by 4 bases, with 12 bases left in between. Germline CDR1 reads LGHNA; CDR2 reads YSLEER. CDR3 sequence reads: CASSQTPLGTEAFF. The CDR3 region has the DNA TGCGCCAGCAGCCAGACCCCGCTGGGCACTGAAGCTTTCTTT.

The chain uses TRBV5-1 and TRBJ2-5; weak D call: TRBD1 (5 bases). The CDR3 length is 14 residues. V was clipped by 3 bases and J by 5 bases, with 14 bases between them. Per the germline V gene, CDR1 is SGHRS and CDR2 is YFSETQ. The CDR3 region has the DNA TGCGCCAGCAGCTCCTCGTTGGGGCGGGAGACCCAGTACTTC. This encodes CASSSSLGRETQYF.